The rows below give T cell receptor beta chains drawn from one sample of a study of tumor-infiltrating lymphocytes in primary liver carcinoma. From the multiplex PCR reads, TCRdb called clonotypes with MiXCR, one entry per CDR3 protein. There are 330,000 or so distinct CDR3 sequences in the sample; around 60% occur only once, and approximately 5.9% lies in the top ten. The sequenced material came from peripheral blood. The receptors were gathered from a man aged 40-55 years with primary liver carcinoma and hepatitis B virus infection. Both conserved end residues are part of each CDR3. Fields, in order: V gene, CDR3 length, J gene, clone size, D gene, CDR3 protein, CDR3 DNA. The D gene is left open where the match is weak. Clone sizes are given selectively: once, few, many, or a class where the clone is expanded.

V: TRBV5-1
length: 16
J: TRBJ2-1
size: .
D: .
CDR3: CASSLVGVSSYNEQFF
DNA: TGCGCCAGCAGCTTAGTGGGGGTTAGCTCCTACAATGAGCAGTTCTTC

V: TRBV11-3
length: 14
J: TRBJ2-5
size: .
D: .
CDR3: CASSFGSQGETLYF
DNA: TGTGCCAGCAGCTTCGGGTCTCAGGGAGAGACCCTGTACTTC

V: TRBV11-1
length: 15
J: TRBJ2-1
size: few
D: .
CDR3: CASSYNGGSDNGQFF
DNA: TGTGCCAGCAGCTACAACGGGGGTAGCGACAATGGGCAGTTCTTC

V: TRBV6-2/TRBV6-3
length: 15
J: TRBJ2-7
size: .
D: .
CDR3: CASSYHTESFYEQYF
DNA: TGTGCCAGCAGTTACCACACGGAAAGTTTCTACGAGCAGTACTTC

V: TRBV7-9
length: 17
J: TRBJ2-2
size: .
D: TRBD1
CDR3: CASSPSWTGDGPGELFF
DNA: TGTGCCAGCAGCCCCTCCTGGACAGGGGACGGGCCCGGGGAGCTGTTTTTT

V: TRBV29-1
length: 14
J: TRBJ2-1
size: .
D: TRBD2
CDR3: CSVELRLAYHEQFF
DNA: TGCAGTGTTGAGCTGCGACTAGCATATCATGAGCAGTTCTTC

V: TRBV10-3
length: 15
J: TRBJ2-5
size: few
D: .
CDR3: CAISESTPGKETQYF
DNA: TGTGCCATCAGTGAGTCGACTCCCGGGAAAGAGACCCAGTACTTC

V: TRBV6-1
length: 12
J: TRBJ2-7
size: many
D: .
CDR3: CASKEGVYEQYF
DNA: TGTGCCAGCAAAGAGGGAGTCTACGAGCAGTACTTC

V: TRBV5-6
length: 14
J: TRBJ2-6
size: many
D: .
CDR3: CASSLGAGANVLTF
DNA: TGTGCCAGCAGCTTAGGGGCTGGGGCCAACGTCCTGACTTTC

V: TRBV6-1
length: 15
J: TRBJ2-1
size: .
D: TRBD1
CDR3: CASRTSFDRDNEQFF
DNA: TGTGCCAGCAGGACGAGTTTTGACAGGGACAATGAGCAGTTCTTC